This TCR beta chain was identified in a study of graft-versus-host responses after intestinal transplantation. Between the trimmed V and J ends, which lost 4 bases and 0 bases, there was a span of 14 bases. CDR1 and CDR2 from the germline V gene are SGDLS and YYNGEE. The CDR3 has 16 residues. Repertoires were generated with immunoSEQ multiplex PCR, while TCRdb's copy carries only in-frame clones and drops some. The sample holds about 25,000 clones, around 94% seen once. The TCR sequence derives from a human patient who received an intestinal transplant, so some T cells may come from the graft donor. The sample was PBMCs, taken 30 days after intestinal transplant. The V call is TRBV9, the J call TRBJ1-3; maybe TRBD1 (6 bases). The CDR3 nucleotides read TGTGCCAGCAGCCCGGACAGTTCCCGCTCTGGAAACACCATATATTTT. Its protein is CASSPDSSRSGNTIYF.